Below are 21 T cell receptor beta chains sequenced from a single sample in a study of cytomegalovirus exposure and HLA in healthy donors. 13 Jbeta primers and 60 Vbeta primers were used for the PCR. Assay used: immunoSEQ multiplex PCR; TCRdb lists only in-frame clones, some missing. The top ten hold around 1.2% of the sample, which has roughly 190,000 clones, more than 75% seen once. The sample taken for sequencing was PBMCs. Receptors were obtained from a young man in good health and CMV-seronegative.

The chain couples TRBV6-1 to TRBJ1-5, with no clear D. This CDR3 spans 20 amino acids. The V and J ends lost 2 bases and 7 bases respectively, with 30 bases between them. The germline CDR1 and CDR2 sequences are MNHNS and SASEGT. The CDR3 region has the DNA TGTGCCAGCAGTGAAACCATTAGGACCTTGCGACCGCCTGGAGGCCAGCCCCAGCATTTT. Its translation is CASSETIRTLRPPGGQPQHF.

V is TRBV18 and J is TRBJ2-7; 7 bases align to TRBD1. The CDR3 loop spans 15 amino acids. Per the germline V gene, CDR1 is KGHSH and CDR2 is LQKENI. V was pared by 3 bases and J by 5 bases, with 10 bases of the junction left unmatched. CDR3 in amino acids: CASSPRHDRDNEQYF. CDR3 coding DNA: TGTGCCAGCTCACCCCGGCATGACAGGGACAACGAGCAGTACTTC.

This rearrangement joins TRBV19 to TRBJ1-2; TRBD1 agrees at 7 bases. Germline trimming cut 3 bases from V and 8 bases from J; bases unmatched to any gene: 9. CDR1 and CDR2 (germline): LNHDA, SQIVND (reference sequence). This CDR3 spans 14 amino acids. CDR3 residues: CASSINDRVHGYTF. The CDR3 coding sequence is TGTGCCAGTAGTATTAACGACAGGGTGCACGGCTACACCTTC.

The rearrangement uses TRBV4-3 and TRBJ2-3; 7 positions match TRBD1. After removal of 1 base from V and 4 bases from J, the junction contained 8 bases not matched to a gene. This CDR3 spans 16 amino acids. Germline CDR1 is LGHNA and CDR2 is YSLEER. The CDR3 reads CASSQVKGAGADTQYF. The DNA of the CDR3 is TGCGCCAGCAGCCAAGTCAAGGGGGCAGGGGCAGATACGCAGTATTTT.

The chain combines TRBV5-8 with TRBJ1-5, with D uncertain. V was pared by 2 bases and J by 4 bases, with 4 bases between. Germline CDR1 and CDR2: SGHTS and YDEGEE. The CDR3 is made up of 12 amino acids. The CDR3 protein is CASSLYNQPQHF. The CDR3, as DNA: TGTGCCAGCAGCTTATATAATCAGCCCCAGCATTTT.

In the case of this clone: One end of the junction varies from germline; a read error may be responsible. The rearrangement joins TRBV7-9 to TRBJ1-2; possible D gene TRBD1, 5 bases. In germline, CDR1 is SEHNR, CDR2 FQNEAQ (reference sequence). The CDR3 sequence is 16 residues long. The CDR3 is CSSSSLGTQGTYGYTF. In DNA, the CDR3 is TGTTCCAGCAGCTCCTTAGGGACTCAGGGTACCTATGGCTACACCTTC. Full variable domain (remainder filled in from reference TRBV7-9 and TRBJ1-2): DTGVSQNPRHKITKRGQNVTFRCDPISEHNRLYWYRQTLGQGPEFLTYFQNEAQLEKSRLLSDRFSAERPKGSFSTLEIQRTEQGDSAMYLCSSSSLGTQGTYGYTFGSGTRLTVV.

In its sample, this clone was seen once. The genes are TRBV7-2 and TRBJ1-2; D is unclear. V lost 8 bases and J lost 2, with 15 bases in between. The CDR3 length is 14 residues. Germline CDR1 reads SGHTA; CDR2 reads FQGNSA. This chain's CDR3 is CASGDSAWNYGYTF. In DNA, the CDR3 is TGTGCCAGCGGAGACTCAGCGTGGAACTATGGCTACACCTTC.

The rearrangement joins TRBV5-6 to TRBJ2-5; D perhaps matches TRBD2 (7 bases). The CDR3 has 15 residues. V shed 4 bases and J shed 1 base, with 14 bases lying between them. Looked up from germline, CDR1 is SGHDT and CDR2 is YYEEEE. The CDR3 sequence is CASSPGAGAQETQYF. The CDR3 DNA follows: TGTGCCAGCAGCCCCGGTGCGGGGGCCCAAGAGACCCAGTACTTC.

Only a few counts were recorded for this clone. The chain is built from TRBV30 and TRBJ1-5, with D possibly matching TRBD1 (5 bases). V lost 2 bases, J lost 6 bases, and 11 bases lay in between. The CDR3 spans 13 residues. CDR1 is GTSNPN and CDR2 is SVGIG in the germline V gene (reference sequence). The CDR3 DNA is TGTGCCTGGAGTTCCGGAGGGGCTCAGCCCCAGCATTTT. This translates into CAWSSGGAQPQHF.

With respect to this clone: The sample contains more than one DNA sequence encoding this CDR3. The chain recombines TRBV9 with TRBJ1-1; 7 bases line up with TRBD1. The CDR3 covers 14 residues. J was trimmed by 7 bases and V by 4 bases; bases with no gene match: 10. The germline V gene encodes CDR1 SGDLS and CDR2 YYNGEE. The CDR3 DNA reads as TGTGCCAGCAGCCTCGGGACAGATAGGGATGAAGCTTTCTTT. The encoded protein is CASSLGTDRDEAFF.

The chain carries TRBV9 and TRBJ2-1, with a possible D match to TRBD1 (5 bases). The germline gives CDR1 SGDLS, CDR2 YYNGEE. The CDR3 contains 20 residues. The V and J ends lost 0 bases and 3 bases respectively, with 25 bases between them. The CDR3 DNA reads as TGTGCCAGCAGCGTAGCCCCAGGTCAGGGCAGGGTATCCCGCTACAATGAGCAGTTCTTC. It is translated as CASSVAPGQGRVSRYNEQFF. The full variable domain, in which reference TRBV9 and TRBJ2-1 provide the parts outside the CDR3, is DSGVTQTPKHLITATGQRVTLRCSPRSGDLSVYWYQQSLDQGLQFLIQYYNGEERAKGNILERFSAQQFPDLHSELNLSSLELGDSALYFCASSVAPGQGRVSRYNEQFFGPGTRLTVL.

Details on this clone: At one of its ends the junction is not consistent with the germline gene, which may arise from a read error. The V gene is TRBV7-9, the J gene TRBJ2-3, with 9 bases that match TRBD2. The CDR3 consists of 16 residues. Germline V gene lookup returns CDR1 SEHNR and CDR2 FQNEAQ (reference sequence). The CDR3 DNA reads as TGTTCCAGCAGCTCCCGAATAGCGGGGGGCACAGATACGCAGTATTTT. Protein sequence: CSSSSRIAGGTDTQYF.

The rearrangement joins TRBV10-1 to TRBJ2-2, with 10 bases that match TRBD2. Losses at the gene ends were 7 bases for V and 3 bases for J; bases not matched to a gene: 11. This CDR3 region has 17 residues. Germline lookup yields CDR1 WNHNN and CDR2 SYGVQD (reference sequence). The CDR3 loop reads CASKPSGSWGHTGELFF. The CDR3 nucleotides read TGCGCCAGCAAGCCTAGCGGGAGCTGGGGCCACACCGGGGAGCTGTTTTTT.

The chain couples TRBV15 to TRBJ1-2; 10 nucleotides agree with TRBD1. V trimming: 5 bases; J trimming: 8 bases; junction bases outside the gene matches: 8. From germline, CDR1 is LNHNV and CDR2 YYDKDF (reference sequence). The CDR3 length is 14 residues. In DNA form, the CDR3 reads TGTGCCACCAGCGTCGACAGGGGGCCAACCGGCTACACCTTC. Translation gives CATSVDRGPTGYTF.

This chain uses TRBV27 with TRBJ2-7; 9 bases are a match to TRBD1. The V gene's germline CDR1 is MNHEY and CDR2 SMNVEV (reference sequence). The CDR3 extends over 15 amino acids. V lost 2 bases, J lost 7 bases, and 9 bases stayed unmatched. CDR3 protein: CASSLVGTGSWEQYF. The CDR3 DNA reads as TGTGCCAGCAGTTTAGTCGGGACAGGGTCCTGGGAGCAGTACTTC.

The chain is built from TRBV25-1 and TRBJ1-3, with D perhaps TRBD1 (6 bases). Per germline, CDR1 MGHDK and CDR2 SYGVNS. The CDR3 totals 17 residues. Trimming shortened V by 1 base and J by 4 bases, and 17 bases separated the two germline ends. CDR3 bases: TGTGCCAGCAGTGAATGGTTACAGGGAACGGCCGGAAACACCATATATTTT. Translating it yields CASSEWLQGTAGNTIYF.

The rearrangement uses TRBV6-4 and TRBJ2-5, with 11 bases identical to TRBD2. The germline V gene has CDR1 MRHNA and CDR2 SNTAGT. The CDR3 is 19 residues long. With V trimmed by 2 bases and J by 0 bases, 11 bases remained unmatched. In DNA form, the CDR3 reads TGTGCCAGCAGTGACGAGGGACTAGCGGATACGATTAACCAAGAGACCCAGTACTTC. Residues: CASSDEGLADTINQETQYF.

This chain connects TRBV12-5 to TRBJ2-1; tentatively, D is TRBD2 (5 bases). The CDR3 is 12 amino acids. Trimming shortened V by 0 bases and J by 9 bases, and 6 bases separated the two germline ends. Looked up from germline, CDR1 is LGHNT and CDR2 is FRNRAP. In DNA form, the CDR3 reads TGTGCTAGTGGTTTGGTACGGGGTGAGCAGTTCTTC. It yields the protein CASGLVRGEQFF.

V gene TRBV11-2 combines with J gene TRBJ1-2, with a weak D call TRBD1 (6 bases). Trimming took 1 base from V and 8 from J, leaving 20 bases between them. This CDR3 comprises 16 residues. Looked up from germline, CDR1 is SGHAT and CDR2 is FQNNGV. The CDR3 sequence is CASSLVGAARYGGYTF. CDR3 DNA: TGTGCCAGCAGCTTAGTGGGGGCAGCGCGCTATGGGGGCTACACCTTC.

The chain couples TRBV2 to TRBJ2-7, with 9 bases aligning to TRBD2. The CDR3 spans 14 residues. The V gene end was trimmed by 7 bases and the J gene end by 1 base; junction bases not matched to a gene: 5. Germline-derived CDR1 and CDR2 are SNHLY and FYNNEI. The CDR3 DNA reads TGTGCCAGCACCAGCGGGGGGCCTTCCTACGAGCAGTACTTC. Its protein is CASTSGGPSYEQYF.

This rearrangement joins TRBV18 to TRBJ1-3; D unclear. CDR1 and CDR2 from the germline V gene are KGHSH and LQKENI. CDR3 length equals 15 residues. V lost 2 bases and J lost 0, with 8 bases in between. Here the CDR3 DNA reads TGTGCCAGCTCACCAAACCGGGACTCTGGAAACACCATATATTTT. This encodes CASSPNRDSGNTIYF.